This entry features one TCR beta chain sequence. The sample comes from a study of blood T cell repertoires in COVID-19. TCRdb's copy holds only in-frame clones and misses some; the assay was immunoSEQ multiplex PCR. Seen here are 95,000 to 150,000 clones, around 85% observed once, and the top ten hold about 3%. In Seattle, patients joined the study during active infection and were tracked longitudinally. This clonotype was sampled from a woman over 75 with COVID-19, enrolled during active disease. Specimen: peripheral blood.

CDR3 region: CASSHSGAEQYF. CDR3 DNA sequence: TGCGCCAGCAGCCATTCAGGGGCCGAGCAGTACTTC. The V and J genes are TRBV5-1 and TRBJ2-7; a weak D match, TRBD1 (6 bases). Trimming left V 4 bases short and J 6 bases short, with 11 bases between. This CDR3 is built from 12 residues. Germline CDR1 reads SGHRS; CDR2 reads YFSETQ.